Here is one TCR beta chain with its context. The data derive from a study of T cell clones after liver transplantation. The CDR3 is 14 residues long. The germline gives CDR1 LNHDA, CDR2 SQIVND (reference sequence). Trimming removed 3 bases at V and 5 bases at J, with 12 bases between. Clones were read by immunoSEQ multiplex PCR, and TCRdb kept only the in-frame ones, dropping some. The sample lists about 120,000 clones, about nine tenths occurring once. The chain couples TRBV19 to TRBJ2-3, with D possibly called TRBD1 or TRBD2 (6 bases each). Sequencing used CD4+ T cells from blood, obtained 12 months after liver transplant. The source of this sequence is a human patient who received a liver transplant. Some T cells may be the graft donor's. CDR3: CASSMGGFLDTQYF. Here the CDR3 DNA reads TGTGCCAGTAGTATGGGGGGCTTCTTAGATACGCAGTATTTT.